This T cell receptor (beta chain) was captured in a study of blood T cell repertoires in COVID-19. Study-wide context: Acute and convalescent COVID-19 specimens originated in the United States, Italy and Spain. PBMCs, B-cell-depleted T cells, or T cells provided the cDNA or gDNA that made up the material.

This CDR3 region has 12 residues. Germline assignment: CDR1 SEHNR and CDR2 FQNEAQ (reference sequence). Trimming took 5 bases from V and 9 from J, leaving 14 bases between them. This clone has just one count. The table came from immunoSEQ multiplex PCR; TCRdb's copy has only in-frame clones and leaves some out. This table holds roughly 24,000 clones, about 90% found once. This TCR was sampled from a woman aged 55-69 years with active COVID-19. Sequenced sample: peripheral blood. J is TRBJ2-7 and V is TRBV7-9; the D gene is possibly TRBD2 (6 bases). The CDR3 reads CASSLGGMGQYF. The CDR3 DNA follows: TGTGCCAGCAGCCTGGGAGGCATGGGGCAGTACTTC.